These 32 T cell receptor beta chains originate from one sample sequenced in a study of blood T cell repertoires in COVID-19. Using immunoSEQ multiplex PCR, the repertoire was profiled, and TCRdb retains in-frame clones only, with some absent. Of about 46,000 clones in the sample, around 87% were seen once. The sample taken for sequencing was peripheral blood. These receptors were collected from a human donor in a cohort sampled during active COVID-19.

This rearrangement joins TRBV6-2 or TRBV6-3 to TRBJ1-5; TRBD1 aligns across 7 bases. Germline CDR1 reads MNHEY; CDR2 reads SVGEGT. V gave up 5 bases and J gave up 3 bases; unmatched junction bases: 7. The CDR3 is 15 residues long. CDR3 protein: CASSNPDRFNQPQHF. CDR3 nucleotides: TGTGCCAGCAGTAACCCGGACAGGTTCAATCAGCCCCAGCATTTT.

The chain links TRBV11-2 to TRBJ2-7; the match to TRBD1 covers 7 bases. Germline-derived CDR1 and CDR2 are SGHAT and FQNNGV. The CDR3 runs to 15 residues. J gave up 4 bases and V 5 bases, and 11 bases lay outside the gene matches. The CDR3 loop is CASSPSTGPLYEQYF. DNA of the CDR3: TGTGCCAGCAGCCCTTCGACAGGGCCCCTATACGAGCAGTACTTC. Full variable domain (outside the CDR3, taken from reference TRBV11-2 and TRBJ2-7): EAGVAQSPRYKIIEKRQSVAFWCNPISGHATLYWYQQILGQGPKLLIQFQNNGVVDDSQLPKDRFSAERLKGVDSTLKIQPAKLEDSAVYLCASSPSTGPLYEQYFGPGTRLTVT.

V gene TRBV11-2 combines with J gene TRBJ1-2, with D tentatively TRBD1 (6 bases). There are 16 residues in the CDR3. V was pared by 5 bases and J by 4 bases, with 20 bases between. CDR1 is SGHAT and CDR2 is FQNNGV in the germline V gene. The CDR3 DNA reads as TGTGCCAGCAGCCCACCGGGACAACGTCGAATCTATGGCTACACCTTC. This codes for CASSPPGQRRIYGYTF.

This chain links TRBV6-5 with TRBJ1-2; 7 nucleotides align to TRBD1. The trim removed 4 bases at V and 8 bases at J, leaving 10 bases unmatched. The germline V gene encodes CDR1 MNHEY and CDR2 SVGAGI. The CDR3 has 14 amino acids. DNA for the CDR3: TGTGCCAGCAGTTTTCCAGGGGGAATCGGGGGCTACACCTTC. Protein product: CASSFPGGIGGYTF.

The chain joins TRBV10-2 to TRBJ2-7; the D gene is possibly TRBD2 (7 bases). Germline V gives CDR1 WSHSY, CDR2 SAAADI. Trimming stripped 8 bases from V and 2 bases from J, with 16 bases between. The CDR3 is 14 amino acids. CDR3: CASQRGGGPYEQYF. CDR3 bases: TGCGCCAGCCAGAGGGGGGGAGGGCCCTACGAGCAGTACTTC.

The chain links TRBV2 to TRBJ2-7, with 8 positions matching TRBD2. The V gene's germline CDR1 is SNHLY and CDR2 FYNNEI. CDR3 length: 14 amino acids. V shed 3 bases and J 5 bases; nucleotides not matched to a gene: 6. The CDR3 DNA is TGTGCCAGCAGTGACCCCAGCGGGAGCGACGAGCAGTACTTC. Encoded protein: CASSDPSGSDEQYF.

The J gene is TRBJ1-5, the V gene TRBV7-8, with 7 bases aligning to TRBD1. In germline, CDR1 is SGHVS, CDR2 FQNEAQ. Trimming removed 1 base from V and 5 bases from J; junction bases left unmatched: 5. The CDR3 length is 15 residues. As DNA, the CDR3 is TGTGCCAGCAGCTTAGGGGGGACAGCCTATCAGCCCCAGCATTTT. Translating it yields CASSLGGTAYQPQHF.

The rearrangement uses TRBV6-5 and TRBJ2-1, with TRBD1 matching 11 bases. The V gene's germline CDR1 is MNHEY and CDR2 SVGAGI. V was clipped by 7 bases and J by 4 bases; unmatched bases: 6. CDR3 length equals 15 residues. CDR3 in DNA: TGTGCCAGCACCGGGACAGGGGGTTCATACAATGAGCAGTTCTTC. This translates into CASTGTGGSYNEQFF.

The CDR3 loop is CATNRRGLATDTQYF. Written as DNA, the CDR3 is TGTGCCACAAATCGGCGGGGCCTAGCGACAGATACGCAGTATTTT. The genes are TRBV28 and TRBJ2-3; a weak D match, TRBD2 (6 bases). The V gene lost 10 bases and the J gene lost 3 bases, with 20 bases spanning the gap. Germline V lookup: CDR1 MDHEN, CDR2 SYDVKM. The length of the CDR3 is 15 residues.

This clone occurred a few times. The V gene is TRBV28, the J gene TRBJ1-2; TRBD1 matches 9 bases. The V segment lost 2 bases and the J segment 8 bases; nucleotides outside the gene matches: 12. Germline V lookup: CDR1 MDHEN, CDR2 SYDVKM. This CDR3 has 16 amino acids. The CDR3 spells CASSLPQRDRVKGYTF. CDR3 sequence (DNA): TGTGCCAGCAGTTTACCCCAGCGGGACAGGGTGAAAGGCTACACCTTC.

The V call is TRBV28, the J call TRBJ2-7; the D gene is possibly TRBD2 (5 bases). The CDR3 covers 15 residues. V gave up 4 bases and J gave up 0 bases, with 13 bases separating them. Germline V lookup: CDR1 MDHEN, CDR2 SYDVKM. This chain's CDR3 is CASSYPKGASYEQYF. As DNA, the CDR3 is TGTGCCAGCAGTTATCCCAAGGGAGCCTCCTACGAGCAGTACTTC.

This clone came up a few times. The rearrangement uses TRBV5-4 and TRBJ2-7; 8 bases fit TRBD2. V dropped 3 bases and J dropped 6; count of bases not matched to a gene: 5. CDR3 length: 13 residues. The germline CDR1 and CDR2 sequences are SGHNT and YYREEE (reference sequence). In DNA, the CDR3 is TGTGCCAGCAGCTGGAGCGGGAGCACCGAGCAGTACTTC. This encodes CASSWSGSTEQYF.

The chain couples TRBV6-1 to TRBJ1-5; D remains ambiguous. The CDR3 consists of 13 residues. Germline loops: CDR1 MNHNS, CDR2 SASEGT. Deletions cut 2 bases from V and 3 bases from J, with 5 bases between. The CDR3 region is CASSEYINQPQHF. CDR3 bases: TGTGCCAGCAGTGAATACATCAATCAGCCCCAGCATTTT.

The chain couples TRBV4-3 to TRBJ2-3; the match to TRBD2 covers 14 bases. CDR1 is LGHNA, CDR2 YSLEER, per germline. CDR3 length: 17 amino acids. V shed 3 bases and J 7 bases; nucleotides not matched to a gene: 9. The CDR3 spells CASSQGLAGVMGNTQYF. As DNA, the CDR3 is TGCGCCAGCAGCCAGGGACTAGCGGGGGTTATGGGGAATACGCAGTATTTT.

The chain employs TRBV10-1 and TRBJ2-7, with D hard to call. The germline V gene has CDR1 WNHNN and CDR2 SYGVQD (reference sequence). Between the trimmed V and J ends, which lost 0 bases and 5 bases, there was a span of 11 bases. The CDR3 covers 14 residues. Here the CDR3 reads CASSESRMRDEQYF. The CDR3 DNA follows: TGCGCCAGCAGTGAGTCCAGGATGAGAGACGAGCAGTACTTC.

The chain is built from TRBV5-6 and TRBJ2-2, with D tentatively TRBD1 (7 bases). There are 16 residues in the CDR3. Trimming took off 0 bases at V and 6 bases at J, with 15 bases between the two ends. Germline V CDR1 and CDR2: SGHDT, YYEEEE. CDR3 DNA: TGTGCCAGCAGCTTGGCCGCGGGGCAGGGGGCCGGGGAGCTGTTTTTT. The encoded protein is CASSLAAGQGAGELFF.

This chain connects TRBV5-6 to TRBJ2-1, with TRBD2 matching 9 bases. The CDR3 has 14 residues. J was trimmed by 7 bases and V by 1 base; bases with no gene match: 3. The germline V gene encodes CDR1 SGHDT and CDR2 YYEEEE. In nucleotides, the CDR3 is TGTGCCAGCAGCTTGCCTAGCGGGGTAAATGAGCAGTTCTTC. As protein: CASSLPSGVNEQFF.

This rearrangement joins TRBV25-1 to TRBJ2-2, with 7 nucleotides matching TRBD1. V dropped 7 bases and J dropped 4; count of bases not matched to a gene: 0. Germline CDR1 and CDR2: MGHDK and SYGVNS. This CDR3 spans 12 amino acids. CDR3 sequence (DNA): TGTGCCAGCACAGGGGGCACCGGGGAGCTGTTTTTT. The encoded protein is CASTGGTGELFF.

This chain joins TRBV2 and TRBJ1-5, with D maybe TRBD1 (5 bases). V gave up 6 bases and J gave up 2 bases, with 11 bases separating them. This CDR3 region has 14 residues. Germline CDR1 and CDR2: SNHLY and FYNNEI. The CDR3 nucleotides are TGTGCCAGCAGGTACCAGGGCGGCAATCAGCCCCAGCATTTT. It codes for CASRYQGGNQPQHF.

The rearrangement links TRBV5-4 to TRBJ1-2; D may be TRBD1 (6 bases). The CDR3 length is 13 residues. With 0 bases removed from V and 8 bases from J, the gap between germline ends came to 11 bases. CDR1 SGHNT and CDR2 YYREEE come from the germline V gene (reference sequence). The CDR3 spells CASSLGQGTGYTF. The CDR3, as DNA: TGTGCCAGCAGCTTGGGGCAGGGGACGGGCTACACCTTC.

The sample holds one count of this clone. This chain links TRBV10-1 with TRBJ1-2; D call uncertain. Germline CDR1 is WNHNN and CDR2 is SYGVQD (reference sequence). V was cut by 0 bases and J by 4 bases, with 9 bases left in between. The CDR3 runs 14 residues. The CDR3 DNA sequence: TGCGCCAGCAGTGAGTCTAATATCGGCTATGGCTACACCTTC. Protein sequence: CASSESNIGYGYTF.

DNA of the CDR3: TGTGCCAGCAGCCACCAGGGAATAGTGGAGACCCAGTACTTC. It codes for CASSHQGIVETQYF. The chain couples TRBV28 to TRBJ2-5; D possibly corresponds to TRBD1 (5 bases). CDR1 is MDHEN and CDR2 is SYDVKM in the germline V gene. Trimming removed 6 bases from V and 5 bases from J, with 16 bases in between. The CDR3 sequence is 14 residues long.

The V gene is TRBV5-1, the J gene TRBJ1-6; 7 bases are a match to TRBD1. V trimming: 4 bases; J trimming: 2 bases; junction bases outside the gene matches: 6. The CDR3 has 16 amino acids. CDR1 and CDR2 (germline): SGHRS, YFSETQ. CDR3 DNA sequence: TGCGCCAGCAGCCTTTTCGACAGGGCCTATAATTCACCCCTCCACTTT. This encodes CASSLFDRAYNSPLHF.

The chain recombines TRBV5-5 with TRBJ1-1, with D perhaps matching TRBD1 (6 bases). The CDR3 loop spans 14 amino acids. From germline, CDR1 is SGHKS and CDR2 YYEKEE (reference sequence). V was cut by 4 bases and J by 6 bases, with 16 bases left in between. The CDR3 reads CASSHFPGTSEAFF. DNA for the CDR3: TGTGCCAGCAGCCACTTTCCCGGGACATCTGAAGCTTTCTTT.

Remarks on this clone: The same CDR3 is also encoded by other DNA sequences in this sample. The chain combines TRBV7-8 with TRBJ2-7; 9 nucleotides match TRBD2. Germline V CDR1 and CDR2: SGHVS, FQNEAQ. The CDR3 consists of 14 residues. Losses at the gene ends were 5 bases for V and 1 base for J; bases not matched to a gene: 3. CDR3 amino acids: CASSLTSGSYEQYF. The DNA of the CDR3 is TGTGCCAGCAGCCTTACTAGCGGGTCCTACGAGCAGTACTTC.

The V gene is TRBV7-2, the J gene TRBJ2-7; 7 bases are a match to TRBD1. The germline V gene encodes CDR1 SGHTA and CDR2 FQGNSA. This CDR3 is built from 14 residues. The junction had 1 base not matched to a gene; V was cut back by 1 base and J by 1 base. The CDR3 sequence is CASSLDRGSYEQYF. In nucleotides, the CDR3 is TGTGCCAGCAGCTTAGACAGGGGTTCCTACGAGCAGTACTTC.

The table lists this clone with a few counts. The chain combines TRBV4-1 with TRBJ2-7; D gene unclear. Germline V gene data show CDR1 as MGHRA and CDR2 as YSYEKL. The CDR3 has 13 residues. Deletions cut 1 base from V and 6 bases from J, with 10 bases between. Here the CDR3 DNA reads TGCGCCAGCAGCCAAGGTGCCGGTGTCGAGCAGTACTTC. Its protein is CASSQGAGVEQYF.

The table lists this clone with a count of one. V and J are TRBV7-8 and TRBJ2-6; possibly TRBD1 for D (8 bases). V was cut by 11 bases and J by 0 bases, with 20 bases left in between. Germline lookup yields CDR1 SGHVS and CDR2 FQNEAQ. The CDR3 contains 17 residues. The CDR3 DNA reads TGTGCCTGCTGGGGGGGACAGGCCAACTCTGGGGCCAACGTCCTGACTTTC. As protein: CACWGGQANSGANVLTF.

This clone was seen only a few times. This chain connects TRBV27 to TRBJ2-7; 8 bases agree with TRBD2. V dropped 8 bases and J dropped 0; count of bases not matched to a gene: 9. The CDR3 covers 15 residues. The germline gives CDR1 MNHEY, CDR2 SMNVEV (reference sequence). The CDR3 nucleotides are TGTGCCAGCTCCCAAGGGCTAGCGGGCTCCTACGAGCAGTACTTC. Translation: CASSQGLAGSYEQYF.

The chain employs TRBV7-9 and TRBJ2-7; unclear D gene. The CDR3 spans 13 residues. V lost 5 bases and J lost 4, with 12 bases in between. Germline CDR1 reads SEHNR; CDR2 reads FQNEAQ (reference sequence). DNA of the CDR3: TGTGCCAGCAGCCCAAGCCGATCATACGAGCAGTACTTC. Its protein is CASSPSRSYEQYF.

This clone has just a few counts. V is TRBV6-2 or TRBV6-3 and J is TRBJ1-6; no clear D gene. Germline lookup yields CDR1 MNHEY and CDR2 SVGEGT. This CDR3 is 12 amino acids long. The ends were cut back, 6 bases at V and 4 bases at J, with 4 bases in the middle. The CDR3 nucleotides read TGTGCCAGCAGCTCTTATAATTCACCCCTCCACTTT. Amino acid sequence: CASSSYNSPLHF.

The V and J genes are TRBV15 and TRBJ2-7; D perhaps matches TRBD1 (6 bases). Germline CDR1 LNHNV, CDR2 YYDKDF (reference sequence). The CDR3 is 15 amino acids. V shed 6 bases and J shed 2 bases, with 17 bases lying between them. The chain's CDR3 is CATSQGFEGAYEQYF. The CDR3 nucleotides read TGTGCCACCAGTCAGGGGTTCGAGGGCGCCTACGAGCAGTACTTC.